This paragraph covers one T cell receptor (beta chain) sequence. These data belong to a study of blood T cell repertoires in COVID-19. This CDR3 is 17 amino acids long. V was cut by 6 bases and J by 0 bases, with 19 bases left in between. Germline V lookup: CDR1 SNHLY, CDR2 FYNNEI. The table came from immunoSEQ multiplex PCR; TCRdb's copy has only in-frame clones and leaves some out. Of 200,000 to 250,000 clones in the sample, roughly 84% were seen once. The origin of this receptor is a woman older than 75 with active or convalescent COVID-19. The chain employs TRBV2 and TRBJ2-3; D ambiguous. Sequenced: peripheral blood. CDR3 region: CASSLSVVSASTDTQYF. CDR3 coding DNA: TGTGCCAGCAGCCTGAGCGTCGTGTCAGCGAGCACAGATACGCAGTATTTT.